The 26 T cell receptor beta chains in this list originate from one sample, sequenced in a study of radiotherapy plus CTLA-4 blockade in lung cancer. TCRdb's table, derived via immunoSEQ multiplex PCR, lists solely in-frame clones and lacks some. The sample records some 110,000 clones, 70% to 90% being singletons. The input for sequencing was peripheral blood, taken from a patient treated with radiotherapy plus ipilimumab. These receptors were obtained from a human donor with non-small cell lung cancer that progressed on radiotherapy plus ipilimumab. Some clones in this sample may be carry-over from other donors' samples.

Note on this clone: Compared with germline, one end of the junction differs, possibly owing to a read error. J is TRBJ1-6 and V is TRBV7-9, with D hard to call. Germline V gene sequence: CDR1 SEHNR, CDR2 FQNEAQ (reference sequence). This CDR3 is built from 14 residues. The CDR3 loop is CAGSLAQASSPLHF. CDR3 in DNA: TGTGCCGGCAGCTTGGCCCAGGCGAGTTCACCCCTCCACTTT. The full variable domain, with the rest looked up from reference TRBV7-9 and TRBJ1-6, is DTGVSQNPRHKITKRGQNVTFRCDPISEHNRLYWYRQTLGQGPEFLTYFQNEAQLEKSRLLSDRFSAERPKGSFSTLEIQRTEQGDSAMYLCAGSLAQASSPLHFGNGTRLTVT.

The V and J genes are TRBV14 and TRBJ1-1, with a weak D call TRBD1 (6 bases). V lost 0 bases and J lost 5, with 10 bases in between. CDR3 length equals 14 residues. The germline V gene encodes CDR1 SGHDN and CDR2 FVKESK. CDR3 sequence reads: CASSQDFRGTEAFF. The CDR3 region has the DNA TGTGCCAGCAGCCAAGACTTCAGGGGAACTGAAGCTTTCTTT.

The genes are TRBV20-1 and TRBJ2-5; possibly TRBD2 for D (6 bases). Trimming left V 1 base short and J 7 bases short, with 7 bases between. The CDR3 is 11 residues long. Looked up from germline, CDR1 is DFQATT and CDR2 is SNEGSKA (reference sequence). CDR3: CSARVEGTQYF. DNA of the CDR3: TGCAGTGCTAGAGTGGAGGGGACCCAGTACTTC.

This clone was picked up one time. The J gene is TRBJ1-2, the V gene TRBV19; TRBD1 matches 7 bases. This CDR3 has 13 residues. Germline values: CDR1 LNHDA, CDR2 SQIVND (reference sequence). V shed 6 bases and J 5 bases; nucleotides not matched to a gene: 6. The CDR3 DNA reads as TGTGCCAGTAGCCAAGGGACAGCTTATGGCTACACCTTC. Its translation is CASSQGTAYGYTF.

The chain couples TRBV7-2 to TRBJ2-7, with D possibly called TRBD1 or TRBD2 (5 bases each). Germline CDR1 SGHTA, CDR2 FQGNSA. The CDR3 has 12 amino acids. The V gene lost 5 bases and the J gene lost 6 bases, with 11 bases spanning the gap. CDR3 protein: CASSPGPTEQYF. The CDR3 coding sequence is TGTGCCAGCAGCCCGGGACCTACCGAGCAGTACTTC.

The chain combines TRBV5-5 with TRBJ1-2; the match to TRBD1 covers 9 bases. The germline V gene has CDR1 SGHKS and CDR2 YYEKEE (reference sequence). Trimming took 3 bases from V and 8 from J; bases not matched to a gene: 11. The CDR3 is 15 amino acids. The CDR3 loop is CASSSSTGGYEGYTF. CDR3 in DNA: TGTGCCAGCAGCTCCTCAACAGGGGGCTACGAGGGCTACACCTTC.

The chain employs TRBV28 and TRBJ1-5; perhaps TRBD1 as D (5 bases). Germline CDR1 is MDHEN and CDR2 is SYDVKM. V was shortened by 5 bases and J by 6 bases, with 11 bases between the two germline ends. The CDR3 length is 13 residues. In nucleotides, the CDR3 is TGTGCCAGCAGTCGGGACCCCGGTCAGCCCCAGCATTTT. Protein sequence: CASSRDPGQPQHF.

The J gene is TRBJ2-2, the V gene TRBV2; D is possibly TRBD1 or TRBD2 (6 bases each). This CDR3 is built from 16 residues. Germline assignment: CDR1 SNHLY and CDR2 FYNNEI. Trimming stripped 5 bases from V and 0 bases from J, with 13 bases between. The DNA of the CDR3 is TGTGCCAGCAGTCAAGGGGGGACAACGAACACCGGGGAGCTGTTTTTT. It codes for CASSQGGTTNTGELFF.

The V gene is TRBV29-1, the J gene TRBJ2-3; 8 nucleotides agree with TRBD2. The CDR3 contains 13 residues. The junction had 6 bases not matched to a gene; V was cut back by 5 bases and J by 5 bases. The V gene's germline CDR1 is SQVTM and CDR2 ANQGSEA. CDR3 protein: CSVRGGWGDTQYF. Here the CDR3 DNA reads TGCAGCGTTCGCGGGGGGTGGGGAGATACGCAGTATTTT.

This chain uses TRBV7-6 with TRBJ2-7, with D tentatively TRBD2 (5 bases). V gave up 5 bases and J gave up 3 bases, with 14 bases separating them. Germline values: CDR1 SGHVS, CDR2 FNYEAQ. This CDR3 comprises 14 residues. CDR3 nucleotides: TGTGCCAGCAGCGTACAAACCGGGAACTACGAGCAGTACTTC. It specifies CASSVQTGNYEQYF.

The V gene is TRBV28, the J gene TRBJ1-2; a weak D match, TRBD1 (6 bases). The germline V gene encodes CDR1 MDHEN and CDR2 SYDVKM. V lost 3 bases to trimming and J lost 3 bases, with 26 bases between them. This CDR3 comprises 19 residues. For the CDR3, the DNA is TGTGCCAGCAGTTTGAAGGGGGTATGGAACAGGTCCCCTTACTATGGCTACACCTTC. Amino acids: CASSLKGVWNRSPYYGYTF.

This sequence joins TRBV7-8 and TRBJ2-5; D may be TRBD2 (5 bases). The germline V gene has CDR1 SGHVS and CDR2 FQNEAQ. This CDR3 is built from 13 residues. Trimming removed 6 bases at V and 4 bases at J, with 12 bases between. The DNA of the CDR3 is TGTGCCAGCAGGAGGTATGAGGGAGAGACCCAGTACTTC. Amino acid sequence: CASRRYEGETQYF.

This chain links TRBV5-4 with TRBJ2-7, with 8 bases fitting TRBD1. J was trimmed by 6 bases and V by 4 bases; bases with no gene match: 6. The CDR3 is 13 amino acids. From germline, CDR1 is SGHNT and CDR2 YYREEE (reference sequence). The CDR3 DNA sequence: TGTGCCAGCAGCCTGGGACAGGCGGGCGAGCAGTACTTC. Its protein product is CASSLGQAGEQYF.

This clone was recorded a few times. The sample contains more than one DNA sequence encoding this CDR3. The chain recombines TRBV9 with TRBJ1-2; D uncertain. V was shortened by 0 bases and J by 0 bases, with 3 bases between the two germline ends. Germline V gene data show CDR1 as SGDLS and CDR2 as YYNGEE. This CDR3 has 13 amino acids. The DNA of the CDR3 is TGTGCCAGCAGCGTAGACCCTAACTATGGCTACACCTTC. It specifies CASSVDPNYGYTF.

The chain uses TRBV6-1 and TRBJ2-7; D is possibly TRBD2 (5 bases). The CDR3 runs 14 residues. V was shortened by 4 bases and J by 7 bases, with 17 bases between the two germline ends. Germline V gene lookup returns CDR1 MNHNS and CDR2 SASEGT. CDR3 region: CASSGRALGREQYF. The CDR3 bases are TGTGCCAGCAGTGGCCGGGCCCTTGGGAGAGAGCAGTACTTC.

The chain employs TRBV7-2 and TRBJ1-2; tentatively, D is TRBD1 (5 bases). The V end lost 1 base, the J end lost 2 bases, and 11 bases lay between the germline ends. Germline CDR1 reads SGHTA; CDR2 reads FQGNSA. The CDR3 runs to 15 residues. As DNA, the CDR3 is TGTGCCAGCAGCTTAGATTGGGGCAGGAACTATGGCTACACCTTC. Translation: CASSLDWGRNYGYTF.

This clone appeared a single time. This chain connects TRBV5-1 to TRBJ1-2, with 9 bases identical to TRBD1. Trimming removed 6 bases from V and 3 bases from J; junction bases left unmatched: 9. The V gene's germline CDR1 is SGHRS and CDR2 YFSETQ. The CDR3 extends over 15 amino acids. The DNA for the CDR3 is TGCGCCAGCACTCCGGGAGGGACAGGGTACTATGGCTACACCTTC. Translated: CASTPGGTGYYGYTF.

The genes are TRBV20-1 and TRBJ1-2, with D hard to call. V was clipped by 6 bases and J by 3 bases, with 8 bases between them. Germline values: CDR1 DFQATT, CDR2 SNEGSKA (reference sequence). The CDR3 spans 11 residues. This CDR3 reads CSARSYYGYTF. DNA of the CDR3: TGCAGTGCCAGATCCTACTATGGCTACACCTTC.

The gene calls are TRBV6-1 and TRBJ2-5; no clear D. Between the trimmed V and J ends, which lost 1 base and 1 base, there was a span of 7 bases. CDR1 is MNHNS and CDR2 is SASEGT in the germline V gene. This CDR3 has 14 amino acids. The CDR3 DNA is TGTGCCAGCAGTGAAGGAGGCAGCCAAGAGACCCAGTACTTC. This codes for CASSEGGSQETQYF.

This chain connects TRBV2 to TRBJ1-2; D not certain. Germline V gives CDR1 SNHLY, CDR2 FYNNEI. The CDR3 totals 15 residues. Between the trimmed V and J ends, which lost 3 bases and 4 bases, there was a span of 15 bases. In nucleotides, the CDR3 is TGTGCCAGCAGTGAGGGAAGAGAGAGCCCCTATGGCTACACCTTC. This sequence encodes CASSEGRESPYGYTF.

Worth noting for this clone: The same CDR3 is also encoded by other DNA sequences in this sample. The rearrangement uses TRBV30 and TRBJ2-3; D not resolved. Germline CDR1 and CDR2: GTSNPN and SVGIG (reference sequence). Trimming cost V 0 bases and J 5 bases, with 6 bases left between them. The CDR3 spans 12 residues. CDR3 nucleotide sequence: TGTGCCTGGAGTGTACTCGGAGATACGCAGTATTTT. As protein: CAWSVLGDTQYF.

The chain has TRBV4-3 and TRBJ2-2; D is possibly TRBD2 (5 bases). The length of the CDR3 is 16 residues. V lost 4 bases to trimming and J lost 2 bases, with 14 bases between them. CDR1 and CDR2 from the germline V gene are LGHNA and YSLEER. In DNA form, the CDR3 reads TGCGCCAGCAGCCTCCTCCGGGGAACCAACACCGGGGAGCTGTTTTTT. Translated: CASSLLRGTNTGELFF.

The chain couples TRBV19 to TRBJ1-6, with D perhaps matching TRBD1 (5 bases). Germline CDR1 is LNHDA and CDR2 is SQIVND (reference sequence). The CDR3 is made up of 15 amino acids. V was pared by 4 bases and J by 6 bases, with 13 bases between. The CDR3 nucleotides are TGTGCCAGTAGTACTGCGGGGCTGGGTAATTCACCCCTCCACTTT. The encoded protein is CASSTAGLGNSPLHF.

V usage is TRBV5-4 and J usage is TRBJ2-7; D not resolved. This CDR3 is built from 16 residues. Germline V CDR1 and CDR2: SGHNT, YYREEE (reference sequence). V was trimmed by 0 bases and J by 3 bases, leaving 16 bases between them. Here the CDR3 DNA reads TGTGCCAGCAGCTTGGTTGGTAGCCGGAGACGCTACGAGCAGTACTTC. Translating it yields CASSLVGSRRRYEQYF.

This clone was detected only once. Distinct nucleotide sequences in the sample also encode this CDR3. The chain joins TRBV18 to TRBJ1-1, with D perhaps TRBD1 (5 bases). CDR1 and CDR2 from the germline V gene are KGHSH and LQKENI. CDR3 length: 13 amino acids. V was trimmed by 3 bases and J by 0 bases, leaving 5 bases between them. CDR3 DNA: TGTGCCAGCTCACCGGACATGAACACTGAAGCTTTCTTT. Translating gives CASSPDMNTEAFF.

The genes are TRBV2 and TRBJ1-5; no firm D call. This CDR3 is built from 14 residues. In germline, CDR1 is SNHLY, CDR2 FYNNEI. V shed 6 bases and J shed 4 bases, with 13 bases lying between them. CDR3 nucleotides: TGTGCCAGCAGCCTCCAGACGGGGAATCAGCCCCAGCATTTT. Encoded protein: CASSLQTGNQPQHF.